Following are 30 T cell receptor beta chains from one sample sequenced in a study of identical twins. Each CDR3 protein is one row after TCRdb ran MiXCR on the 5' RACE reads. Among 500,000 to 600,000 distinct CDR3 sequences listed, less than 25% were seen once. This sample also belongs to another study, concerning T cells expressing NK-cell markers.

Sequencing was carried out using CD4+ T cells sorted from blood. These receptors originate from a woman aged 18-29 years in good health.

This chain connects TRBV7-6 to TRBJ2-3; D is possibly TRBD1 or TRBD2 (6 bases each). V lost 4 bases, J lost 0 bases, and 11 bases lay in between. The CDR3 has 15 residues. Germline CDR1 and CDR2: SGHVS and FNYEAQ. The CDR3 here is CASSSGASSTDTQYF. As DNA, the CDR3 is TGTGCCAGCAGCTCGGGGGCCAGTAGCACAGATACGCAGTATTTT.

This clonotype was picked up a small number of times. The chain couples TRBV7-2 to TRBJ1-2, with TRBD1 identical over 7 bases. Germline V gene sequence: CDR1 SGHTA, CDR2 FQGNSA. CDR3 size: 12 residues. V lost 7 bases to trimming and J lost 4 bases; unmatched junction nucleotides: 3. The CDR3 sequence is CASKGQTYGYTF. CDR3 DNA sequence: TGTGCCAGCAAGGGACAGACCTATGGCTACACCTTC. Combining the CDR3 with reference TRBV7-2 and TRBJ1-2 gives the whole variable domain GAGVSQSPSNKVTEKGKDVELRCDPISGHTALYWYRQSLGQGLEFLIYFQGNSAPDKSGLPSDRFSAERTGGSVSTLTIQRTQQEDSAVYLCASKGQTYGYTFGSGTRLTVV.

This clonotype was recorded many times. The V call is TRBV7-9, the J call TRBJ2-3; a possible D gene is TRBD2 (5 bases). Trimming took off 1 base at V and 7 bases at J, with 15 bases between the two ends. CDR3 length: 15 amino acids. Germline CDR1 reads SEHNR; CDR2 reads FQNEAQ (reference sequence). The DNA for the CDR3 is TGTGCCAGCAGCTTAGTCCTCGGGGAGCCGAATACGCAGTATTTT. It is translated as CASSLVLGEPNTQYF.

This sequence joins TRBV2 and TRBJ1-1; D gene ambiguous. V dropped 5 bases and J dropped 3 bases, with 10 bases sitting between them. Germline V CDR1 and CDR2: SNHLY, FYNNEI. The length of the CDR3 is 13 residues. CDR3 coding DNA: TGTGCCAGCAGTCAGACCCAGGACACTGAAGCTTTCTTT. It translates to CASSQTQDTEAFF.

The genes are TRBV10-2 and TRBJ1-4, with a possible D match to TRBD1 (5 bases). This CDR3 comprises 15 residues. Germline V lookup: CDR1 WSHSY, CDR2 SAAADI. V lost 2 bases and J lost 5, with 12 bases in between. The CDR3 sequence is CASSEPWQGNEKLFF. The CDR3 DNA is TGCGCCAGCAGTGAGCCGTGGCAGGGAAATGAAAAACTGTTTTTT.

The J gene is TRBJ2-1, the V gene TRBV6-2 or TRBV6-3; 8 nucleotides line up with TRBD2. V was pared by 5 bases and J by 6 bases, with 9 bases of the junction left unmatched. Germline-derived CDR1 and CDR2 are MNHEY and SVGEGT. The CDR3 has 15 residues. DNA of the CDR3: TGTGCCAGCAGTAGTACGGGACTAGGGATCAATGAGCAGTTCTTC. This sequence encodes CASSSTGLGINEQFF.

This clonotype has more than one count but fewer than ten. The CDR3 nucleotides are TGCGCCAGCAGCCTAACGGACAGGGGCCCCGGGGAGCTGTTTTTT. It encodes CASSLTDRGPGELFF. The V gene is TRBV4-3, the J gene TRBJ2-2, with 9 bases that match TRBD1. There are 15 residues in the CDR3. Germline V gives CDR1 LGHNA, CDR2 YSLEER. The ends lost 4 bases at V and 6 bases at J; junction bases unmatched: 6.

This clonotype was detected a few times. The chain combines TRBV7-2 with TRBJ2-3; a possible D gene is TRBD2 (6 bases). V was cut by 5 bases and J by 2 bases, with 11 bases left in between. This CDR3 is built from 14 residues. Germline CDR1 is SGHTA and CDR2 is FQGNSA. The CDR3 DNA follows: TGTGCCAGCAGCCTTAGCGGACCCACAGATACGCAGTATTTT. Protein sequence: CASSLSGPTDTQYF.

The chain carries TRBV20-1 and TRBJ2-2; no clear D gene. The CDR3 is 14 amino acids. Germline CDR1 DFQATT, CDR2 SNEGSKA (reference sequence). V gave up 5 bases and J gave up 0 bases, with 10 bases separating them. The CDR3 DNA reads as TGCAGTGCTGCTCCCCCCGCGAACACCGGGGAGCTGTTTTTT. It translates to CSAAPPANTGELFF.

The chain uses TRBV6-2 or TRBV6-3 and TRBJ2-1, with TRBD2 matching 14 bases. J gave up 2 bases and V 4 bases, and 13 bases lay outside the gene matches. The CDR3 is made up of 20 amino acids. CDR1 MNHEY and CDR2 SVGEGT come from the germline V gene. CDR3 region: CASSSPRLAGGSRTYNEQFF. The CDR3, as DNA: TGTGCCAGCAGTTCCCCGCGACTAGCGGGAGGGAGTAGAACCTACAATGAGCAGTTCTTC.

This clonotype was counted a few times. The rearrangement joins TRBV4-2 to TRBJ2-2; TRBD1 or TRBD2 may be the D gene (5 bases each). Trimming took off 2 bases at V and 7 bases at J, with 20 bases between the two ends. Germline lookup yields CDR1 LGHNA and CDR2 YNFKEQ. The CDR3 covers 17 residues. The CDR3 sequence: CASSQQPTGTRGGELFF. CDR3 coding DNA: TGTGCCAGCAGCCAACAGCCAACAGGAACACGGGGCGGGGAGCTGTTTTTT.

V gene TRBV27 combines with J gene TRBJ2-3, with 10 bases aligning to TRBD2. CDR3 size: 17 residues. Trimming removed 9 bases from V and 0 bases from J; junction bases left unmatched: 12. In germline, CDR1 is MNHEY, CDR2 SMNVEV (reference sequence). The CDR3 sequence: CASNHNSGGASTDTQYF. The DNA of the CDR3 is TGTGCCAGTAACCACAACAGCGGGGGGGCTAGCACAGATACGCAGTATTTT.

This clonotype was seen many times. J is TRBJ2-7 and V is TRBV6-5; 8 bases align to TRBD2. The CDR3 extends over 14 amino acids. Germline V lookup: CDR1 MNHEY, CDR2 SVGAGI. V lost 0 bases and J lost 4; bases outside the gene matches: 2. CDR3 region: CASSYSGGDYEQYF. In DNA form, the CDR3 reads TGTGCCAGCAGTTACTCCGGGGGGGATTACGAGCAGTACTTC.

V is TRBV6-5 and J is TRBJ1-1; tentative D call: TRBD1 (5 bases). The CDR3 runs to 13 residues. The germline V and J ends were trimmed by 2 bases and 5 bases, with 9 bases remaining between them. The germline V gene has CDR1 MNHEY and CDR2 SVGAGI. CDR3 DNA: TGTGCCAGCAGTTACCAAAGGGGTACTGAAGCTTTCTTT. It translates to CASSYQRGTEAFF.

In its sample, this clonotype was seen many times. The CDR3 bases are TGCAGTGCTGGGGGGGTGAGCACAGATACGCAGTATTTT. Translated: CSAGGVSTDTQYF. The chain links TRBV20-1 to TRBJ2-3; 7 bases map to TRBD2. This CDR3 region has 13 residues. Looked up from germline, CDR1 is DFQATT and CDR2 is SNEGSKA (reference sequence). V was clipped by 5 bases and J by 0 bases; unmatched bases: 2.

This clonotype showed up many times. V gene TRBV20-1 combines with J gene TRBJ2-5; D is undetermined. This CDR3 has 10 amino acids. In germline, CDR1 is DFQATT, CDR2 SNEGSKA (reference sequence). The V end was cut by 2 bases, the J end by 3 bases, with 1 base between. In DNA form, the CDR3 reads TGCAGTGCTAGAAAAGAGACCCAGTACTTC. Its protein product is CSARKETQYF.

This clonotype rates as medium-sized (0.01 to 0.1%). The chain has TRBV20-1 and TRBJ1-5, with a possible D match to TRBD1 (6 bases). The CDR3 length is 13 residues. Germline lookup yields CDR1 DFQATT and CDR2 SNEGSKA (reference sequence). V gave up 3 bases and J gave up 5 bases, with 11 bases separating them. The CDR3, as DNA: TGCAGTGCTAGGGGATACAGGGATCAGCCCCAGCATTTT. Translating it yields CSARGYRDQPQHF.

This clonotype came up a few times. The gene calls are TRBV6-1 and TRBJ2-7, with D perhaps matching TRBD1 (5 bases). Germline V gene lookup returns CDR1 MNHNS and CDR2 SASEGT. V was shortened by 4 bases and J by 0 bases, with 10 bases between the two germline ends. The CDR3 has 14 amino acids. CDR3 residues: CASSVRRGSYEQYF. CDR3 nucleotide sequence: TGTGCCAGCAGTGTACGAAGGGGCTCCTACGAGCAGTACTTC.

This clonotype showed up many times. The rearrangement joins TRBV7-9 to TRBJ1-1; no definite D call. CDR3 length: 14 residues. Germline-derived CDR1 and CDR2 are SEHNR and FQNEAQ (reference sequence). Trimming cost V 3 bases and J 11 bases, with 19 bases left between them. This CDR3 reads CASSFTGRPIGAFF. CDR3 nucleotides: TGTGCCAGCAGCTTTACCGGGAGGCCAATCGGGGCTTTCTTT.

This clonotype came up a few times. The chain employs TRBV20-1 and TRBJ2-7, with TRBD2 identical over 7 bases. Germline V gives CDR1 DFQATT, CDR2 SNEGSKA (reference sequence). The V segment lost 1 base and the J segment 3 bases; nucleotides outside the gene matches: 3. This CDR3 comprises 13 residues. In DNA form, the CDR3 reads TGCAGTGCTAGAGCTAGCGGTTACTACGAGCAGTACTTC. Translated, it gives CSARASGYYEQYF.

This sequence joins TRBV4-3 and TRBJ2-7; D remains ambiguous. The CDR3 has 14 residues. V lost 0 bases to trimming and J lost 10 bases, with 16 bases between them. CDR1 and CDR2 from the germline V gene are LGHNA and YSLEER. CDR3 in DNA: TGCGCCAGCAGCCAAGATTCGATCCTCGGCACACAGTACTTC. It encodes CASSQDSILGTQYF.

This chain uses TRBV20-1 with TRBJ2-1; the match to TRBD2 covers 10 bases. The CDR3 runs to 16 residues. Per germline, CDR1 DFQATT and CDR2 SNEGSKA (reference sequence). The ends lost 5 bases at V and 4 bases at J; junction bases unmatched: 11. DNA of the CDR3: TGCAGTGCTGAGATTAGCGGGGGGTTTAGTTACAATGAGCAGTTCTTC. Its protein product is CSAEISGGFSYNEQFF.

The J gene is TRBJ2-1, the V gene TRBV9; D is perhaps TRBD1 (6 bases). Trimming took off 0 bases at V and 8 bases at J, with 12 bases between the two ends. Germline loops: CDR1 SGDLS, CDR2 YYNGEE. This CDR3 region has 14 residues. Here the CDR3 DNA reads TGTGCCAGCAGCGTAGATCAGGGGCGGGATGAGCAGTTCTTC. It translates to CASSVDQGRDEQFF.

The chain combines TRBV24-1 with TRBJ2-1; 8 bases align to TRBD2. CDR3 length equals 16 residues. The V gene end was trimmed by 6 bases and the J gene end by 2 bases; junction bases not matched to a gene: 8. Germline CDR1 and CDR2: KGHDR and SFDVKD. CDR3 DNA sequence: TGTGCCACCAGTTCCCCAAGCGGGAGTACCTACAATGAGCAGTTCTTC. Residues: CATSSPSGSTYNEQFF.

This clonotype showed up just a few times. The V and J genes are TRBV7-3 and TRBJ2-3; TRBD2 aligns across 12 bases. The CDR3 covers 15 residues. Germline V CDR1 and CDR2: SGHTA, FQGTGA. V dropped 4 bases and J dropped 5; count of bases not matched to a gene: 4. The CDR3 nucleotides are TGTGCCAGCAGCTCCCTAGCGGGGGGGCAAGATACGCAGTATTTT. Translating gives CASSSLAGGQDTQYF.

There are a few counts of this clonotype. The chain combines TRBV29-1 with TRBJ1-3; D gene uncertain. The CDR3 is made up of 12 amino acids. Trimming left V 4 bases short and J 0 bases short, with 4 bases between. Per the germline V gene, CDR1 is SQVTM and CDR2 is ANQGSEA. Written as DNA, the CDR3 is TGCAGCGTTGTAGGCTCTGGAAACACCATATATTTT. It codes for CSVVGSGNTIYF.

This clonotype was found a few times. The V gene is TRBV5-6, the J gene TRBJ2-1; no definite D call. Per the germline V gene, CDR1 is SGHDT and CDR2 is YYEEEE. The ends were cut back, 7 bases at V and 0 bases at J, with 11 bases in the middle. The length of the CDR3 is 14 residues. This chain's CDR3 is CASYGVSSYNEQFF. The CDR3 nucleotides read TGTGCCAGCTATGGGGTGAGCTCCTACAATGAGCAGTTCTTC.

The rearrangement links TRBV7-9 to TRBJ2-7; 9 bases match TRBD1. J lost 7 bases, V lost 0 bases, and 7 bases had no gene match. Germline V gene sequence: CDR1 SEHNR, CDR2 FQNEAQ (reference sequence). The CDR3 has 15 amino acids. The CDR3 loop reads CASSLAGTGTREQYF. The CDR3 DNA reads TGTGCCAGCAGCTTAGCCGGGACAGGGACGAGGGAGCAGTACTTC.

This clonotype came up a few times. The chain has TRBV29-1 and TRBJ1-1; D is unresolved. CDR3 length: 15 amino acids. V shed 2 bases and J shed 0 bases, with 13 bases lying between them. CDR1 SQVTM and CDR2 ANQGSEA come from the germline V gene. CDR3 residues: CSVEKKDILNTEAFF. CDR3 in DNA: TGCAGCGTTGAAAAAAAAGACATACTGAACACTGAAGCTTTCTTT.

The rearrangement joins TRBV12-3 or TRBV12-4 to TRBJ2-3; D may be TRBD2 (5 bases). The CDR3 runs 14 residues. The V and J ends lost 4 bases and 5 bases respectively, with 13 bases between them. This CDR3 is CASSYPMGRDTQYF. The CDR3 nucleotides are TGTGCCAGCAGTTACCCGATGGGGAGAGATACGCAGTATTTT.